This entry is about one T cell receptor beta chain. Membership in each cohort depended on participant-reported clinical history. The data were obtained in a study of blood T cell repertoires in COVID-19. With 3 bases clipped from V and 4 bases from J, the junction kept 12 bases outside the gene matches. The CDR3 extends over 18 amino acids. The germline gives CDR1 SGHNT, CDR2 YENEEA. Here immunoSEQ multiplex PCR was the method, and the copy in TCRdb shows in-frame clones only, minus some. The data contain 150,000 to 170,000 clones, roughly four fifths of them singletons. The sequencing input was PBMCs or T cells enriched from blood (not recorded which). This chain joins TRBV11-3 and TRBJ2-2; 9 bases align to TRBD1. The receptor comes from a man between 50 and 59 years old who had recovered from COVID-19. CDR3 DNA: TGTGCCAGCAGCTTTAGACTCGGACAGGGGCGGGGCACCGGGGAGCTGTTTTTT. Residues: CASSFRLGQGRGTGELFF.